This is a list of T cell receptor beta chains from one sample in a study of neurological immune-mediated disorders. From the 5' RACE reads, TCRdb called clonotypes with MiXCR, one entry per CDR3 protein. The sample records roughly 34,000 distinct CDR3 sequences, about 13% being singletons. The material sequenced was PBMCs. These TCRs come from a middle-aged woman in good health. CDR3s include the opening cysteine and the closing phenylalanine or tryptophan. The order of the fields is clone size, V gene, CDR3 length, D gene, J gene, CDR3 DNA, CDR3 protein. A D gene is named only where the DNA matches it firmly. Size tells how often a clone was seen (once, few, many) or the class of an expanded clone, and some rows leave it out.

clone_size: .
v_call: TRBV12-3/TRBV12-4
cdr3_length: 14
d_call: TRBD2
j_call: TRBJ2-5
cdr3_nt: TGTGCCAACAGTCCGCTAGCGGGAGTACAGACCCAGTACTTC
cdr3_aa: CANSPLAGVQTQYF

clone_size: .
v_call: TRBV5-1
cdr3_length: 12
d_call: .
j_call: TRBJ2-7
cdr3_nt: TGCGCCAGCAGAGACTCAGGGGACGAGCAGTACTTC
cdr3_aa: CASRDSGDEQYF

clone_size: medium-sized
v_call: TRBV4-1
cdr3_length: 17
d_call: .
j_call: TRBJ1-3
cdr3_nt: TGCGCCAGCAGCCAAGAGTATCTGGGGCTAACTGGAAACACCATATATTTT
cdr3_aa: CASSQEYLGLTGNTIYF

clone_size: medium-sized
v_call: TRBV20-1
cdr3_length: 13
d_call: TRBD2
j_call: TRBJ2-7
cdr3_nt: TGCAGTGCTAGAGGCCTAGCGGACTACGAGCAGTACTTC
cdr3_aa: CSARGLADYEQYF

clone_size: many
v_call: TRBV12-3/TRBV12-4
cdr3_length: 14
d_call: .
j_call: TRBJ1-1
cdr3_nt: TGTGCCAGCAGTCTGACAGCTCTGAACACTGAAGCTTTCTTT
cdr3_aa: CASSLTALNTEAFF

clone_size: many
v_call: TRBV5-1
cdr3_length: 14
d_call: .
j_call: TRBJ2-5
cdr3_nt: TGCGCCAGCAGCTTGGCATGGACCCCAAAGACCCAGTACTTC
cdr3_aa: CASSLAWTPKTQYF

clone_size: many
v_call: TRBV4-3
cdr3_length: 17
d_call: .
j_call: TRBJ2-6
cdr3_nt: TGCGCCAGCAGCCAAGAAGGGGAAAGCTCTGGGGCCAACGTCCTGACTTTC
cdr3_aa: CASSQEGESSGANVLTF

clone_size: many
v_call: TRBV10-2
cdr3_length: 14
d_call: .
j_call: TRBJ2-7
cdr3_nt: TGCGCCAGCAGCCTGGGACACGGCTCCTACGAGCAGTACTTC
cdr3_aa: CASSLGHGSYEQYF

clone_size: few
v_call: TRBV6-1
cdr3_length: 13
d_call: .
j_call: TRBJ1-1
cdr3_nt: TGTGCCAGCAGTGTGCGGGATGCCGGTGAAGCTTTCTTT
cdr3_aa: CASSVRDAGEAFF

clone_size: many
v_call: TRBV30
cdr3_length: 12
d_call: .
j_call: TRBJ2-5
cdr3_nt: TGTGCCTGGGAGAAAGGGGAAGAGACCCAGTACTTC
cdr3_aa: CAWEKGEETQYF

clone_size: medium-sized
v_call: TRBV29-1
cdr3_length: 12
d_call: .
j_call: TRBJ1-2
cdr3_nt: TGCAGCGTCTCAGAGGGTGACTATGGCTACACCTTC
cdr3_aa: CSVSEGDYGYTF

clone_size: many
v_call: TRBV7-2
cdr3_length: 16
d_call: TRBD2
j_call: TRBJ2-7
cdr3_nt: TGTGCCAGCAGCTTCCTGACTAGCGGGGGGACTTACGAGCAGTACTTC
cdr3_aa: CASSFLTSGGTYEQYF

clone_size: .
v_call: TRBV7-9
cdr3_length: 13
d_call: .
j_call: TRBJ2-7
cdr3_nt: TGTGCCAGCAGCTCAGGAGGTGTATACGAGCATTACTTC
cdr3_aa: CASSSGGVYEHYF